Sequencing of this T cell receptor beta chain was carried out in a study of T-cell reconstitution after alpha-beta-depleted transplantation in children (dated by TCRdb to 2016 to 2017). Concerning the study at large: T-cell immune reconstitution after TCRalphabeta/CD19-depleted allogeneic hematopoietic cell transplantation in children was quantitatively tracked in the study by means of TCR repertoire profiling. General conclusions and limits of the study: The high TCRbeta diversity at day 60 in some patients was ascribed to recipient T cells and intrathymic progenitors that had survived conditioning. Hyperexpanded clone frequencies declined over subsequent months; after one year, T-cell counts and TCRbeta diversity were mostly attributed to newly produced T cells. The apparently early recovery of alphabetaT-cell counts about two months after transplant reportedly depended on only several hundred rapidly expanded clones that came from non-depleted graft cells.

Library method: PCR. Data came from an Illumina HiSeq 2500. TCR libraries were prepared with molecular barcoding, using unique molecular identifiers to normalize TCRbeta repertoire quantification. The public reads were reanalyzed by TCRdb: fastp trimming at Q25, MiXCR alignment, in-frame beta chains only. Identical CDR3 proteins give one entry, which carries the most common genes and DNA. The sample table contains around 600,000 distinct CDR3 sequences; only one count was recorded for more than 20% of them. The ten largest make up around an eighth of the sample. What the treatment or condition label conveys for this sample: allogeneic hematopoietic cell transplantation with graft depleted of TCRalphabeta T cells and CD19 B cells. The children who served as transplant recipients had been given grafts of TCRalphabeta/CD19-depleted allogeneic hematopoietic cells. Spanning cysteine to phenylalanine, the CDR3 consists of 11 amino acids. Of the read, only the CDR3 DNA is kept; its 33 bases are in frame from base 1. V sheds 6 bases and J sheds 4 bases, leaving 6 bases between their ends. The germline V gene sets CDR1 to SQVTM and CDR2 to ANQGSEA.

In the case of this clonotype: It has no known antigen specificity. There are no base qualities to consult, and no much larger clone falls within one base.

Sequences were derived from PBMCs, mostly from graft donor cells, sampled 360 days after TCRalphabeta/CD19-depleted stem cell transplant. The chain is assembled from TRBV29-1 and TRBJ1-4, with the D gene too uncertain to name. This TCR was recovered from a boy in the first two years of life who had a stem cell transplant for acute myeloid leukemia, so the T cells may come from the graft donor. This receptor carries the CDR3 CSVPLNEKLFF. The nucleotides read TGCAGCGTGCCCCTTAATGAAAAACTGTTTTTT. This CDR3, with the reference TRBV29-1 and TRBJ1-4 proteins standing in past its ends, gives the full variable domain SAVISQKPSRDICQRGTSLTIQCQVDSQVTMMFWYRQQPGQSLTLIATANQGSEATYESGFVIDKFPISRPNLTFSTLTVSNMSPEDSSIYLCSVPLNEKLFFGSGTQLSVL.